Listed here are 15 T cell receptor beta chains from one sample, sequenced in a study of T cell repertoires in cytomegalovirus infection. Their cognate antigens are unknown. TCRdb re-called the reads through MiXCR, storing one row per CDR3 protein. Of over 250,000 distinct CDR3 sequences in the sample, approximately 22% are singletons; the top ten hold about 21%. The specimen comprised cultured PBMCs, sampled from culture after CMV antigen stimulation. The receptors derive from a human donor in good health (CMV status not recorded). Some clones in this sample may be carry-over from other donors' samples.

The V call is TRBV7-8, the J call TRBJ1-1, with a tentative D call TRBD1 (5 bases). The CDR3 has 17 residues. Trimming left V 5 bases short and J 0 bases short, with 19 bases between. Germline V gene sequence: CDR1 SGHVS, CDR2 FQNEAQ. CDR3 loop: CASSRGLRDSMNTEAFF. The CDR3 DNA reads as TGTGCCAGCAGCCGTGGACTGAGGGACTCCATGAACACTGAAGCTTTCTTT.

The rearrangement joins TRBV28 to TRBJ2-1, with 7 bases fitting TRBD2. Trimming took 1 base from V and 0 from J; bases not matched to a gene: 3. The germline V gene has CDR1 MDHEN and CDR2 SYDVKM. This CDR3 has 16 residues. CDR3 residues: CASSLLGRGSYNEQFF. The CDR3 DNA reads TGTGCCAGCAGTTTATTGGGGAGGGGCTCCTACAATGAGCAGTTCTTC.

V is TRBV5-4 and J is TRBJ1-1; 9 nucleotides agree with TRBD1. The CDR3 is 16 residues long. Germline V CDR1 and CDR2: SGHNT, YYREEE (reference sequence). V shed 4 bases and J 5 bases; nucleotides not matched to a gene: 12. CDR3 protein: CASSGGTGTRGTEAFF. In DNA, the CDR3 is TGTGCCAGCAGCGGGGGGACAGGGACGAGGGGGACTGAAGCTTTCTTT.

The gene calls are TRBV2 and TRBJ1-1; D uncertain. The germline V gene has CDR1 SNHLY and CDR2 FYNNEI. With 6 bases removed from V and 6 bases from J, the gap between germline ends came to 8 bases. The length of the CDR3 is 11 residues. The CDR3 protein is CASRGRAEAFF. CDR3 DNA sequence: TGTGCCAGCAGGGGAAGGGCTGAAGCTTTCTTT.

The gene calls are TRBV6-2 or TRBV6-3 and TRBJ2-7; possible D gene TRBD1, 6 bases. Trimming left V 5 bases short and J 6 bases short, with 14 bases between. Germline values: CDR1 MNHEY, CDR2 SVGEGT. This CDR3 spans 13 amino acids. The CDR3 DNA reads TGTGCCAGCAGTAAGAGCGGACAGCGCGAGCAGTACGTC. It encodes CASSKSGQREQYV.

In regard to this clonotype: A junction end diverges from the germline sequence, so it may reflect a read error. The rearrangement links TRBV6-5 to TRBJ2-1; D is unresolved. The CDR3 contains 15 residues. Germline CDR1 and CDR2: MNHEY and SVGAGI. CDR3 nucleotide sequence: TGTGCCAGCAGTTATATTTCCTCACGCGCTAATGGGCAGTTCTTC. Amino acids: CASSYISSRANGQFF.

This clonotype came up a few times. V and J are TRBV12-3 or TRBV12-4 and TRBJ2-2; 8 bases are a match to TRBD2. This CDR3 region has 17 residues. The V and J ends lost 2 bases and 2 bases, in that order; junction bases with no gene match: 7. The CDR3 here is CASSLILAGGNTGELFF. CDR3 DNA: TGTGCCAGCAGTTTAATTCTGGCGGGAGGAAACACCGGGGAGCTGTTTTTT.

This chain connects TRBV30 to TRBJ2-1; 14 nucleotides match TRBD2. Per the germline V gene, CDR1 is GTSNPN and CDR2 is SVGIG (reference sequence). The CDR3 extends over 17 amino acids. With 2 bases clipped from V and 3 bases from J, the junction kept 6 bases outside the gene matches. In DNA form, the CDR3 reads TGTGCCTGGAGTCTCCGGGGGACTAGCGGGAGCTACAATGAGCAGTTCTTC. Amino acids: CAWSLRGTSGSYNEQFF.

In its sample, this clonotype was seen many times. CDR3 DNA: TGTGCCAGCAGCTTAGAAGCTAGCGGGGGTCGTAATGAGCAGTTCTTC. This codes for CASSLEASGGRNEQFF. V gene TRBV7-8 combines with J gene TRBJ2-1; TRBD2 matches 10 bases. J lost 7 bases, V lost 1 base, and 7 bases had no gene match. The CDR3 spans 16 residues. Germline CDR1 SGHVS, CDR2 FQNEAQ.

This clonotype was observed a handful of times. This chain connects TRBV28 to TRBJ2-3; 9 bases fit TRBD1. Germline V CDR1 and CDR2: MDHEN, SYDVKM. V shed 5 bases and J 2 bases; nucleotides not matched to a gene: 2. The CDR3 extends over 14 amino acids. The CDR3 reads CASSHRGPTDTQYF. The CDR3 nucleotides read TGTGCCAGCAGTCACAGGGGGCCCACAGATACGCAGTATTTT.

In this sample, this clonotype turned up many times. The chain has TRBV12-3 or TRBV12-4 and TRBJ1-1, with no clear D. This CDR3 comprises 15 residues. The V gene lost 3 bases and the J gene lost 1 base, with 12 bases spanning the gap. The CDR3 nucleotides are TGTGCCAGCAGTTTGTGGGGAATAGGGAACACTGAAGCTTTCTTT. This sequence encodes CASSLWGIGNTEAFF.

This clonotype was recorded at least ten times. This chain links TRBV7-2 with TRBJ2-5, with unresolved D. Trimming stripped 5 bases from V and 2 bases from J, with 9 bases between. This CDR3 region has 13 residues. Germline V lookup: CDR1 SGHTA, CDR2 FQGNSA. CDR3 coding DNA: TGTGCCAGCAGCGCAGCTTATCAAGAGACCCAGTACTTC. Amino acid sequence: CASSAAYQETQYF. Combining the CDR3 with reference TRBV7-2 and TRBJ2-5 gives the whole variable domain GAGVSQSPSNKVTEKGKDVELRCDPISGHTALYWYRQSLGQGLEFLIYFQGNSAPDKSGLPSDRFSAERTGGSVSTLTIQRTQQEDSAVYLCASSAAYQETQYFGPGTRLLVL.

The DNA of the CDR3 is TGTGCCAGCAGCCTTGAGTTTAGCTTGTCCTACAATGAGCAGTTCTTC. This gives the protein CASSLEFSLSYNEQFF. The chain is built from TRBV27 and TRBJ2-1, with D uncertain. V lost 6 bases and J 1 base, leaving 16 bases between the germline ends. Germline values: CDR1 MNHEY, CDR2 SMNVEV (reference sequence). The CDR3 loop spans 16 amino acids.

This clonotype occurred many times. The V and J genes are TRBV7-2 and TRBJ2-3, with D unresolved. The V end lost 1 base, the J end lost 4 bases, and 9 bases lay between the germline ends. Germline loops: CDR1 SGHTA, CDR2 FQGNSA. The CDR3 is 14 residues long. The CDR3: CASSLVRGADTQYF. CDR3 nucleotides: TGTGCCAGCAGCTTAGTTCGTGGGGCAGATACGCAGTATTTT.

In its sample, this clonotype was seen a few times. V gene TRBV9 combines with J gene TRBJ1-4; the match to TRBD1 covers 9 bases. CDR1 SGDLS and CDR2 YYNGEE come from the germline V gene. Trimming at V came to 3 bases and at J to 11 bases, leaving 14 bases not matched to a gene. This CDR3 is 16 amino acids long. The CDR3 DNA sequence: TGTGCCAGCAGCGAGAATCCGGGACAGGGTAGTCGGAAACTGTTTTTT. Encoded protein: CASSENPGQGSRKLFF.